The present entry profiles one T cell receptor (beta chain) with its context. Its antigen is unknown. This specimen includes other DNA sequences encoding the same CDR3. This CDR3 has 12 residues. Germline CDR1 SNHLY, CDR2 FYNNEI. The V end lost 10 bases, the J end lost 7 bases, and 14 bases lay between the germline ends. This entry belongs to a study of cytomegalovirus exposure and HLA in healthy donors. Findings and caveats of the study: Rarity characterized most TCR sequences, yet some public TCRs appeared in many donors. Further analysis was carried out later, and it showed several of the most significant clusters appearing linked to common viral pathogens.

The primer mix had 60 Vbeta and 13 Jbeta primers. Profiling relied on immunoSEQ multiplex PCR, and the TCRdb table lists in-frame clones only, not all of them. The sample holds some 74,000 clones, 60% to 75% seen once. The receptor was derived from a man in his forties in good health and CMV-seropositive. This chain joins TRBV2 and TRBJ1-5; D possibly corresponds to TRBD1 (5 bases). Material for sequencing was PBMCs. CDR3 in amino acids: CATTAGGQPQHF. The CDR3 region has the DNA TGTGCCACCACCGCCGGGGGACAGCCCCAGCATTTT.